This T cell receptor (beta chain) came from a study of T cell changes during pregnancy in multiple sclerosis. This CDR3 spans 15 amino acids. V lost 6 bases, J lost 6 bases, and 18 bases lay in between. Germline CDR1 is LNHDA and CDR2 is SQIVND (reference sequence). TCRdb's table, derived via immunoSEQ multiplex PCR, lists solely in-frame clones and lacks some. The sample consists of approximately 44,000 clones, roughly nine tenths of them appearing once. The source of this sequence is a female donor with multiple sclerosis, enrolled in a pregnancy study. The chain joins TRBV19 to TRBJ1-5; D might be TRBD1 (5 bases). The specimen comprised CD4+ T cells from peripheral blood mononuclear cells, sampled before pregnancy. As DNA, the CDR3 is TGTGCCAGTAGAATGGACAAAGTCGGTAGTCAGCCCCAGCATTTT. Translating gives CASRMDKVGSQPQHF.